The sequence of this T cell receptor beta chain was determined in a study (dated by TCRdb to about 2022). Broad study findings and their caveats: Further investigation, including longitudinal sampling and assessment of a control group, is stated by the authors to be required.

Survey-level sequencing on the immunoSEQ platform was used to profile the TCR beta chain repertoires. In the authors' own workflow: Repertoire diversity was quantified as the inverse Simpson index, and CDR3 amino acid length spectratypes and V-J pairing frequencies were compared. To annotate clonotypes specific to SARS-CoV-2, CMV, influenza A and EBV, TCR beta CDR3 sequences were compared against VDJdb. In its TCRdb copy, this immuneACCESS table keeps in-frame sequences only and misses some clones. Where compared with another copy, unresolved V genes explain less than half of these, and the others have no known cause. V and J calls and clone size are those listed in that table; D and trimming were worked out from the DNA. This sample comprises about 68,000 clones, about 94% of them detected only once. The ten largest account for roughly 4% of the sample. As encoded in the germline V gene, CDR1 is SQVTM while CDR2 is ANQGSEA. From the cysteine up to the phenylalanine, the CDR3 has a length of 13 residues. Only the CDR3 portion is preserved as DNA: 39 bases, with reading frame beginning at the first base. The junction carries 8 bases between V and J, which are trimmed by 7 bases and 1 base respectively.

For TCR beta sequencing, genomic DNA was taken from unsorted PBMCs, and those PBMCs had been isolated from peripheral blood. A note on this clone: It lacks a known antigen. The record has no base qualities; no much larger clone is one base away.

The receptor chain draws on TRBV29-1 and TRBJ2-6; there is no confident call for the D gene. The sample comprised PBMCs. This sequence originates from a man aged 40-50 years with rheumatoid arthritis. The DNA sequence is TGCAGCGCCGGAGATTCTGGGGCCAACGTCCTGACTTTC. Its protein is CSAGDSGANVLTF.